Listed here is a single T cell receptor (beta chain). Its target is unknown. Described treatment: roughly 10-day PBMC culture with coronavirus spike peptide pools or control peptides (ViraFEST assay). Scientists ran DNA taken from cultured CD4+ T cells through the Oncomine TCR Beta short-read assay for sequencing. Using its own MiXCR run on the PCR reads, TCRdb lists one record per CDR3 protein. The sample holds almost 20,000 distinct CDR3 sequences, under 70% seen once. Germline-derived CDR1 and CDR2 are MNHNS and SASEGT. The CDR3 length is 13 residues. Trimming cost V 4 bases and J 1 base, with 7 bases left between them. This sample is part of a study of vaccination and CD4 T cells after COVID-19. Study as a whole: Post-COVID draws followed diagnosis by a median 101 days (range 35 to 161).

Findings of the study overall: Researchers report that a median about 86% of reactive clones in convalescent patients surfaced only post-vaccination.

This sequence joins TRBV6-1 and TRBJ1-1; a possible D gene is TRBD1 (5 bases). Sequenced sample: CD4+ T cells from blood, cultured in vitro. This receptor was obtained from a human donor who had recovered from COVID-19. This chain's CDR3 is CASSATGNTEAFF. The CDR3 DNA reads TGTGCCAGCAGTGCCACAGGGAACACTGAAGCTTTCTTT.